This TCR beta chain comes out of a study of cytomegalovirus exposure and HLA in healthy donors. Study findings and constraints: The majority of TCR sequences were rare, yet some public TCRs appeared in many donors.

About this clone itself: No antigen is known for it.

This table comes from immunoSEQ multiplex PCR, and its TCRdb copy is limited to in-frame clones, with some not included. The repertoire holds 110,000 or so clones, with about nine tenths as singletons. The CDR3 has 15 amino acids. Trimming took off 5 bases at V and 3 bases at J, with 15 bases between the two ends. Germline CDR1 reads SGHTA; CDR2 reads FQGNSA. This chain uses TRBV7-2 with TRBJ2-3; possible D gene TRBD2, 6 bases. The sequence was obtained from a young woman in good health and CMV-seronegative. Specimen: PBMCs. The DNA of the CDR3 is TGTGCCAGCAGCCGACTAGTCGCGACGACAGATACGCAGTATTTT. Translating gives CASSRLVATTDTQYF.